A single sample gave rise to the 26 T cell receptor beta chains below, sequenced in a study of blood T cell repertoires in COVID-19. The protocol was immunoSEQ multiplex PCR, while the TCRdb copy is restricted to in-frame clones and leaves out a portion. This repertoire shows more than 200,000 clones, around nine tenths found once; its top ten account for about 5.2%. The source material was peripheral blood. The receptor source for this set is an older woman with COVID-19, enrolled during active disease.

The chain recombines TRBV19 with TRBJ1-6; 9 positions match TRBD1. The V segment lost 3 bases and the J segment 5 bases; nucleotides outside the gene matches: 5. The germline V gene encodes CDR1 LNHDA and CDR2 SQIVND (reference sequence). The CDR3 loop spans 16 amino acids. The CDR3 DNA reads TGTGCCAGTAGTATTTCGCGGGACAGGGATAATTCACCCCTCCACTTT. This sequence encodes CASSISRDRDNSPLHF.

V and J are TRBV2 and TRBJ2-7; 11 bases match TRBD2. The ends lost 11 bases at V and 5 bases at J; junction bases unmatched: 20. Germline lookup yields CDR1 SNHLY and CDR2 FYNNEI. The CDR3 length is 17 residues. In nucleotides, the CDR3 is TGTGCCGGAAGCCCATCTCGAGTAGCGGGAGGGCTAAACGAGCAGTACTTC. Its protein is CAGSPSRVAGGLNEQYF.

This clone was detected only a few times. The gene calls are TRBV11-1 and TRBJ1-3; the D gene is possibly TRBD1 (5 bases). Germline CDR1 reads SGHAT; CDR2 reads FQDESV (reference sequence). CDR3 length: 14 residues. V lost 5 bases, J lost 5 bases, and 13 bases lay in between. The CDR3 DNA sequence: TGTGCCAGCAGCCCGGACAAGGGGAGAAACACCATATATTTT. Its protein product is CASSPDKGRNTIYF. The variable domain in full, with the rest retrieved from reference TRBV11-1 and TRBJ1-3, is EAEVAQSPRYKITEKSQAVAFWCDPISGHATLYWYRQILGQGPELLVQFQDESVVDDSQLPKDRFSAERLKGVDSTLKIQPAELGDSAMYLCASSPDKGRNTIYFGEGSWLTVV.

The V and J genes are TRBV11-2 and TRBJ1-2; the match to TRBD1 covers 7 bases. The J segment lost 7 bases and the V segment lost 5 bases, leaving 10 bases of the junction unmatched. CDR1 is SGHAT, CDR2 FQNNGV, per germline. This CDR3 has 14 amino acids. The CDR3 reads CASSQTGAFGGYTF. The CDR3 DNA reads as TGTGCCAGCAGCCAAACAGGGGCCTTTGGTGGCTACACCTTC.

The CDR3 region is CASSARGGASLSGELFF. The DNA of the CDR3 is TGTGCCAGCAGTGCCCGGGGGGGGGCGAGTCTGAGCGGGGAGCTGTTTTTT. The J gene is TRBJ2-2, the V gene TRBV27; TRBD2 agrees at 8 bases. The CDR3 extends over 17 amino acids. Germline V lookup: CDR1 MNHEY, CDR2 SMNVEV (reference sequence). The V gene end was trimmed by 5 bases and the J gene end by 7 bases; junction bases not matched to a gene: 15.

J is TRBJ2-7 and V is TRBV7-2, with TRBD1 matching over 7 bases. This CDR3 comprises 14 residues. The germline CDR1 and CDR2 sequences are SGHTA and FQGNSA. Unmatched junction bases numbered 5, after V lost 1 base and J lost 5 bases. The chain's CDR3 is CASSLGQGWHEQYF. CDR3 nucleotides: TGTGCCAGCAGCTTAGGACAGGGCTGGCACGAGCAGTACTTC.

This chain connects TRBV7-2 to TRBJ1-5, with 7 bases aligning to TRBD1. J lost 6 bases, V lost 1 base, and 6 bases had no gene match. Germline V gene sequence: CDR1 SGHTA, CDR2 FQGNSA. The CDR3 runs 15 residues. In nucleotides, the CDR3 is TGTGCCAGCAGCTTAGGGAACAGGGGTAGTCAGCCCCAGCATTTT. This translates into CASSLGNRGSQPQHF. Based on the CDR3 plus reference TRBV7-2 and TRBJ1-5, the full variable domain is GAGVSQSPSNKVTEKGKDVELRCDPISGHTALYWYRQSLGQGLEFLIYFQGNSAPDKSGLPSDRFSAERTGGSVSTLTIQRTQQEDSAVYLCASSLGNRGSQPQHFGDGTRLSIL.

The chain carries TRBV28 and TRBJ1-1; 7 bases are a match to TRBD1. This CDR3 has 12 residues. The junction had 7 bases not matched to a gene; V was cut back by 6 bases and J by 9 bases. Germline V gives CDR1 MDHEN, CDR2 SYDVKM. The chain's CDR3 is CASSSKTGKAFF. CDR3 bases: TGTGCCAGCAGCTCCAAGACAGGGAAAGCTTTCTTT.

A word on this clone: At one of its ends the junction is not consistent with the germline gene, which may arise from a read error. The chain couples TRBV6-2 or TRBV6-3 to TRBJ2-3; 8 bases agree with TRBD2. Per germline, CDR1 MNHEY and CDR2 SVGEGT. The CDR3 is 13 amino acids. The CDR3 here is CASSNNRAGGVHF. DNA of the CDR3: TGTGCCAGCAGTAACAACCGGGCGGGAGGTGTGCATTTT.

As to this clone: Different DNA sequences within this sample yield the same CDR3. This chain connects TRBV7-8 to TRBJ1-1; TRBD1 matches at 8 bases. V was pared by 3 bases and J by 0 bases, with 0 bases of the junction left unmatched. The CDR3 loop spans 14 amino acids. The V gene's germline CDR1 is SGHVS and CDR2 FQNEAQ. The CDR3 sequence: CASSLTGVNTEAFF. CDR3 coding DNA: TGTGCCAGCAGCTTGACAGGGGTGAACACTGAAGCTTTCTTT.

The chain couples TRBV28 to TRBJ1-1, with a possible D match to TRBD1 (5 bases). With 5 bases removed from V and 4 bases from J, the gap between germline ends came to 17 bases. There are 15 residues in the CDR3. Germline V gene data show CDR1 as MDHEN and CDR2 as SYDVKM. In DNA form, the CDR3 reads TGTGCCAGCAGTCCGCTTCACGGGCAGGGCACTGAAGCTTTCTTT. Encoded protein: CASSPLHGQGTEAFF.

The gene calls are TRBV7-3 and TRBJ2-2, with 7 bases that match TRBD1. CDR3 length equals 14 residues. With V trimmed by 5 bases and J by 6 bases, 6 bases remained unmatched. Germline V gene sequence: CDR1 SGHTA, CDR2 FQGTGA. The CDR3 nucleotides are TGTGCCAGCAGCGAGACAGGGAAGGCCGGGGAGCTGTTTTTT. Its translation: CASSETGKAGELFF.

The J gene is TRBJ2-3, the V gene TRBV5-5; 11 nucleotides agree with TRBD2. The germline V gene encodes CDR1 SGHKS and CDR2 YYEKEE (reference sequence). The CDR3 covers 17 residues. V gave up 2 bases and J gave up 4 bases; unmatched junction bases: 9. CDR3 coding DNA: TGTGCCAGCAGCTTTGGTAGCGGGAGGGTGTCGGCAGATACGCAGTATTTT. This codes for CASSFGSGRVSADTQYF. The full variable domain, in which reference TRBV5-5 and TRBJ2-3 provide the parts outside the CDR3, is DAGVTQSPTHLIKTRGQQVTLRCSPISGHKSVSWYQQVLGQGPQFIFQYYEKEERGRGNFPDRFSARQFPNYSSELNVNALLLGDSALYLCASSFGSGRVSADTQYFGPGTRLTVL.

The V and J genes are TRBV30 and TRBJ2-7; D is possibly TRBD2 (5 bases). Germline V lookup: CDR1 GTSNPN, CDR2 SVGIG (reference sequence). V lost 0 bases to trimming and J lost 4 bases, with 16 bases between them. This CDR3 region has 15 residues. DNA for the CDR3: TGTGCCTGGAGTGTACAGAAGGTAGCGCCTTACGAGCAGTACTTC. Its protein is CAWSVQKVAPYEQYF.

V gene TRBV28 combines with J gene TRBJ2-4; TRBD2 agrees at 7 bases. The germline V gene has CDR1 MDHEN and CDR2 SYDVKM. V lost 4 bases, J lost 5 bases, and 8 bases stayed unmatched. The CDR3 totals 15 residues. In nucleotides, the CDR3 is TGTGCCAGCAGTTCCTCCCGGGACTACCAAAACATTCAGTACTTC. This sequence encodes CASSSSRDYQNIQYF.

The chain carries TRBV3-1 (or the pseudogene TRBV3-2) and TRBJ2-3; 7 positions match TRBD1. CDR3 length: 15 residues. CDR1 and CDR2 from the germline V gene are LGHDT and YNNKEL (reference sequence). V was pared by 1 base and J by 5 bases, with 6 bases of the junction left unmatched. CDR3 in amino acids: CASSQGAGGLDTQYF. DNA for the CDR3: TGTGCCAGCAGCCAAGGGGCAGGGGGATTAGATACGCAGTATTTT.

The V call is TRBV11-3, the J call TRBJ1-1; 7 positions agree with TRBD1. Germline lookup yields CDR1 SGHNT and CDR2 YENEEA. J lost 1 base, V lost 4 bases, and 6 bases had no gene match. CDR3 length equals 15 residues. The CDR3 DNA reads TGTGCCAGCAGCTCAGGGGGACACCGGAACACTGAAGCTTTCTTT. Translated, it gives CASSSGGHRNTEAFF. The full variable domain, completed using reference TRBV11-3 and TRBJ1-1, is EAGVVQSPRYKIIEKKQPVAFWCNPISGHNTLYWYLQNLGQGPELLIRYENEEAVDDSQLPKDRFSAERLKGVDSTLKIQPAELGDSAVYLCASSSGGHRNTEAFFGQGTRLTVV.

CDR3 loop: CASSVDKRESNTGELFF. In DNA, the CDR3 is TGTGCCAGCAGCGTAGATAAGCGGGAATCGAACACCGGGGAGCTGTTTTTT. The V gene is TRBV9, the J gene TRBJ2-2, with 7 bases identical to TRBD2. The CDR3 extends over 17 amino acids. V dropped 0 bases and J dropped 0; count of bases not matched to a gene: 5. Germline V CDR1 and CDR2: SGDLS, YYNGEE.

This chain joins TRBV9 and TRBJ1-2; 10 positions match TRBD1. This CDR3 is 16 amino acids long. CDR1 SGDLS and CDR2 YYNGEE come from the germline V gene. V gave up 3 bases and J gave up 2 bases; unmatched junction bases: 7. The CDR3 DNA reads TGTGCCAGCAGCGACCGACAGGGGGCGGGAAACTATGGCTACACCTTC. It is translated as CASSDRQGAGNYGYTF.

This CDR3 is CASSYPDEAFF. The CDR3 coding sequence is TGTGCCAGCAGTTACCCAGATGAAGCTTTCTTT. The genes are TRBV6-2 or TRBV6-3 and TRBJ1-1; no firm D call. Per germline, CDR1 MNHEY and CDR2 SVGEGT. V lost 2 bases and J lost 7, with 5 bases in between. This CDR3 region has 11 residues.

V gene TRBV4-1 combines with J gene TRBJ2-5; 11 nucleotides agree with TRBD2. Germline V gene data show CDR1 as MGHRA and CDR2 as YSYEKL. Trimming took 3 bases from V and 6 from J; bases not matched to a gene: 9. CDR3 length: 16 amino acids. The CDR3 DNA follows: TGCGCCAGCAGCCACCAGGGGGCTAGCGGGAGGAAGACCCAGTACTTC. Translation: CASSHQGASGRKTQYF.

CDR3: CASSETALDGYTF. The CDR3, as DNA: TGTGCCAGCAGCGAGACAGCCCTCGATGGCTACACCTTC. The chain recombines TRBV7-2 with TRBJ1-2, with a possible D match to TRBD1 (5 bases). The length of the CDR3 is 13 residues. Germline-derived CDR1 and CDR2 are SGHTA and FQGNSA. The V gene lost 5 bases and the J gene lost 6 bases, with 13 bases spanning the gap.

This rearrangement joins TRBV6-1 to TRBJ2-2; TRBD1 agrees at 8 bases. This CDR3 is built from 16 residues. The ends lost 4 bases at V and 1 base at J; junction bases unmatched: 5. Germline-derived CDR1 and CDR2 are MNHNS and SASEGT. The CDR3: CASSVRDRQNTGELFF. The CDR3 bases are TGTGCCAGCAGTGTCCGGGACAGGCAGAACACCGGGGAGCTGTTTTTT.

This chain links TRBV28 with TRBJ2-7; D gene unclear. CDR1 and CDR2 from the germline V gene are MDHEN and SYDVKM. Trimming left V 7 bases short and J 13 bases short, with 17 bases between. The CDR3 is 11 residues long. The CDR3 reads CASTRPSRSYF. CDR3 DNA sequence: TGTGCCAGCACCCGGCCCTCCAGGTCCTACTTC.

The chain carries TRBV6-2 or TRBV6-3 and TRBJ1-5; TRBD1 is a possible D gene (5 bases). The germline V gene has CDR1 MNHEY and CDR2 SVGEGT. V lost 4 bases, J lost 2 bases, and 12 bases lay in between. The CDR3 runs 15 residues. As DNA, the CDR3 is TGTGCCAGCAGTTTGACCCAGGGCGGCAATCAGCCCCAGCATTTT. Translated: CASSLTQGGNQPQHF.

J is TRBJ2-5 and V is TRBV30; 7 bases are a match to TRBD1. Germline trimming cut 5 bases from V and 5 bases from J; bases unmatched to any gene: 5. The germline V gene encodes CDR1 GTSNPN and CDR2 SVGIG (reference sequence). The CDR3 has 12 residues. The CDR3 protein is CAWDTGVETQYF. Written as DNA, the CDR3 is TGTGCCTGGGATACAGGGGTCGAGACCCAGTACTTC.